The 5 T cell receptor beta chains listed next were all sequenced from one sample in a study of T-cell reconstitution after alpha-beta-depleted transplantation in children. TCRbeta library preparation incorporated unique molecular identifiers. TCRdb independently ran MiXCR on the PCR reads; one entry per CDR3 protein. The sample holds about 210,000 distinct CDR3 sequences, over 15% seen once. This sample comprised PBMCs, mostly from graft donor cells, obtained 360 days after TCRalphabeta/CD19-depleted stem cell transplant. The receptors here all came from a male patient aged 2-10 years who had a stem cell transplant for acute lymphoblastic leukemia, so the T cells may come from the graft donor.

This clonotype was detected only a few times. The chain combines TRBV4-3 with TRBJ2-7, with 9 bases identical to TRBD1. The CDR3 is 15 amino acids. Trimming took 2 bases from V and 3 from J; bases not matched to a gene: 5. Germline CDR1 reads LGHNA; CDR2 reads YSLEER. The CDR3 bases are TGCGCCAGCAGCCAATCAGGGACAGGGAGCTACGAGCAGTACTTC. The encoded protein is CASSQSGTGSYEQYF.

A few counts support this clonotype. The V gene is TRBV12-3 or TRBV12-4, the J gene TRBJ2-1; weak D call: TRBD1 (6 bases). V was cut by 2 bases and J by 9 bases, with 17 bases left in between. This CDR3 comprises 15 residues. The DNA of the CDR3 is TGTGCCAGCAGTTTATTTGGGATTACAGGGTTTGAGCAGTTCTTC. Its protein is CASSLFGITGFEQFF.

V is TRBV7-2 and J is TRBJ2-1; no clear D. This CDR3 is built from 15 residues. V lost 7 bases and J 0 bases, leaving 13 bases between the germline ends. Germline assignment: CDR1 SGHTA and CDR2 FQGNSA. CDR3 sequence (DNA): TGTGCCAGCAACCGAGCGTCAAGCTCCTACAATGAGCAGTTCTTC. This encodes CASNRASSSYNEQFF.

The chain uses TRBV19 and TRBJ2-1; 9 positions match TRBD2. V lost 5 bases and J lost 7; bases outside the gene matches: 6. CDR1 LNHDA and CDR2 SQIVND come from the germline V gene (reference sequence). This CDR3 has 14 residues. CDR3 protein: CASSPSLAGNEQFF. The CDR3 DNA is TGTGCCAGTAGTCCGTCGCTAGCGGGGAATGAGCAGTTCTTC.

V is TRBV7-8 and J is TRBJ1-2; no reliable D call. CDR1 SGHVS and CDR2 FQNEAQ come from the germline V gene. Trimming removed 5 bases from V and 4 bases from J, with 17 bases in between. The CDR3 consists of 15 residues. The CDR3 DNA follows: TGTGCCAGCAGCCCCTCTGCGGGGATGAGCTATGGCTACACCTTC. Amino acid sequence: CASSPSAGMSYGYTF.